This TCR beta chain was found in a study of blood T cell repertoires in COVID-19 (dated by TCRdb to the early 2020s). Study-wide context: Collaborator samples came from the United States, Italy and Spain and covered acute and convalescent phases of COVID-19. The prospective study material was composed of cDNA or gDNA derived from T cells, B-cell-depleted T cells, or PBMCs. Subjects who had been exposed to COVID-19, were actively infected with it, or had recovered from it provided the deeply sampled blood TCRbeta repertoires that made up the dataset. The repertoires were released in a freely available public database intended as a resource for research on the immune response to SARS-CoV-2. The samples were drawn from two sources: the first 160 participants of the ongoing ImmuneRACE study, and fewer than 1,500 subjects contributed by 6 global collaborators. A de-identified subject ID, COVID-19 status, age in years and sex were almost always included in the sample metadata. Where available, HLA class I and class II types were taken from metadata supplied by the sample provider and were not determined by assay-based typing.

The collaborating institutions used their own protocols to collect whole blood in K2EDTA tubes. For TCRbeta analysis, collaborator samples were shipped as frozen whole blood, as isolated PBMCs, or as DNA extracted from either sample type. This clone was counted between two and nine times. There is no known antigen for this receptor. No base qualities exist here, and no much larger clone lies one base off it. V and J are truncated by 3 bases and 8 bases respectively, leaving an intervening sequence of 15 bases. From a lookup of the germline V gene, CDR1 and CDR2 are SGHDT and YYEEEE. From cysteine to phenylalanine, the CDR3 is 14 amino acids long. Of all the DNA, just the CDR3 is kept, 42 bases in frame from base 1. TCRbeta CDR3 regions were amplified from genomic DNA by means of the immunoSEQ Assay, a bias-controlled multiplex PCR. In the authors' own workflow: The number of nucleated cells in each sample was estimated by amplification of reference gene primers within the assay. To quantify the absolute abundance of each unique TCRbeta CDR3 rearrangement, sequence reads were collapsed and filtered. For each sample, productive Simpson clonality was calculated as the square root of Simpson's diversity index over productive rearrangements. TCRdb took this table from immuneACCESS and kept in-frame rearrangements with V and J called. Such tables lack part of the clones; where checked against another copy, unresolved V genes explain under half of the gap, and the rest is unexplained. Clone size and the V and J calls come from that table; the DNA yielded D and trimming. This sample holds over 40,000 clones; around four fifths were observed only once. Jointly, the top ten make up 6.5% to 9% of the sample.

General findings and caveats noted by the study authors: The quantity of clinical and demographic metadata differed by source and by participant and was supplied without curation.

The chain employs TRBV5-6 and TRBJ2-1; matching of 7 bases hints at TRBD2 as the D gene. The receptor's source is a man in his sixties with active COVID-19. Sequencing was performed on peripheral blood. The CDR3 reads as follows: CASSSGGGVDEQFF. Here is the DNA: TGTGCCAGCAGCTCCGGAGGGGGGGTCGATGAGCAGTTCTTC.